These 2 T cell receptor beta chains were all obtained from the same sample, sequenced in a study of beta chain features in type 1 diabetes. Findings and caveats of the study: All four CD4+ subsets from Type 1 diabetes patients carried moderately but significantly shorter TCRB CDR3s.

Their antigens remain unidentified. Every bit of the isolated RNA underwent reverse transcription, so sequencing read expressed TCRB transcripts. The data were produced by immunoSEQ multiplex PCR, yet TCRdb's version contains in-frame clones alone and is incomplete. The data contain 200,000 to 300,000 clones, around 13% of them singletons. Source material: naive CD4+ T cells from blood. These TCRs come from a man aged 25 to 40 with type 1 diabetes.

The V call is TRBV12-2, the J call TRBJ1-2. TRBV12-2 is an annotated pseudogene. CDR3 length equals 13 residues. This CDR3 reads CASRSHRGALYTF. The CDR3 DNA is TGTGCAAGTCGCTCCCATCGGGGGGCCCTCTACACCTTC.

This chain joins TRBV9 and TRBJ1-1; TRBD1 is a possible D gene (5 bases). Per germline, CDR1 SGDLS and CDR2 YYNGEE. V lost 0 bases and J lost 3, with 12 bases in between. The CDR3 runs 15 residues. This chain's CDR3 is CASSVAAFRDTEAFF. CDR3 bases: TGTGCCAGCAGCGTAGCAGCCTTCAGGGACACTGAAGCTTTCTTT.